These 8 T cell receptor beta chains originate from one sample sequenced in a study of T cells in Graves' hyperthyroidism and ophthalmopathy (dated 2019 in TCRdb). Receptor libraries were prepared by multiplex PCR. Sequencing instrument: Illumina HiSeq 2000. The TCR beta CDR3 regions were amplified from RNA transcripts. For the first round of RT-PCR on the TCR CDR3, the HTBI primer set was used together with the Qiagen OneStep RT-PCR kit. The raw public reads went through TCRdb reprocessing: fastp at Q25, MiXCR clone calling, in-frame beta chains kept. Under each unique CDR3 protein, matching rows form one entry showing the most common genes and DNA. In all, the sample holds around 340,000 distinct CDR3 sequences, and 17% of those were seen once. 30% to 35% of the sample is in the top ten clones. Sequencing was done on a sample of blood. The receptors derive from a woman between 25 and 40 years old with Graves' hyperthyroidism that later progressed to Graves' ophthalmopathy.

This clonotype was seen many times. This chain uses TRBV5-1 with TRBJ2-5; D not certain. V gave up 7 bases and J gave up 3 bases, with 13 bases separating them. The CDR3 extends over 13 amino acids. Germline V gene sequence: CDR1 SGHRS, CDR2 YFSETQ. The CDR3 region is CASLINHEETQYF. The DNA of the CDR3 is TGCGCCAGCTTAATTAATCATGAAGAGACCCAGTACTTC.

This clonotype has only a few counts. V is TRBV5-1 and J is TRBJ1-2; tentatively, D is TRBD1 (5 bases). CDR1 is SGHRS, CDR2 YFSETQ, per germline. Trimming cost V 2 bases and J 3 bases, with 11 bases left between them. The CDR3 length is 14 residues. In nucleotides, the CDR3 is TGCGCCAGCAGCTTCCAGGGTTCCCACTATGGCTACACCTTC. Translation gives CASSFQGSHYGYTF.

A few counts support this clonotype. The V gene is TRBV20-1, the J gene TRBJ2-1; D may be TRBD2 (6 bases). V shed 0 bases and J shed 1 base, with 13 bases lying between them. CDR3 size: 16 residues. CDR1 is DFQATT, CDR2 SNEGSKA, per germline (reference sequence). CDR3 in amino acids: CSARDLGGRSYNEQFF. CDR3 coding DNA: TGCAGTGCTAGAGATTTGGGAGGCAGGTCCTACAATGAGCAGTTCTTC.

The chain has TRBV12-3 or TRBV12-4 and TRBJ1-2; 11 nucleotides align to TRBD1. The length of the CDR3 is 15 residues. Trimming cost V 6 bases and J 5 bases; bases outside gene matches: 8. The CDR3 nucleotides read TGTGCCAGCAGCCGCGGGGACAGGGGGTTTTATGGCTACACCTTC. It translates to CASSRGDRGFYGYTF.

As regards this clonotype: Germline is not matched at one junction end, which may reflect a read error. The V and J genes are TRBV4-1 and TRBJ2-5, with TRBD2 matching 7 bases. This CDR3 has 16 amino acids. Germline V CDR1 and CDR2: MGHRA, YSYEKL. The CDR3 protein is CASSPGTTPIQETQYF. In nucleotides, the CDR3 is TGTGCCAGCAGCCCCGGGACTACCCCTATCCAAGAGACCCAGTACTTC.

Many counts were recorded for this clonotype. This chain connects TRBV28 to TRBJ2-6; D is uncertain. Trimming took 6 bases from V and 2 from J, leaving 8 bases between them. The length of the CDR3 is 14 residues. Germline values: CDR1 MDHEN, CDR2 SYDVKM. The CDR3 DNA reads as TGTGCCAGCAGGACACCGACTGGGGCCAACGTCCTGACTTTC. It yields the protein CASRTPTGANVLTF.

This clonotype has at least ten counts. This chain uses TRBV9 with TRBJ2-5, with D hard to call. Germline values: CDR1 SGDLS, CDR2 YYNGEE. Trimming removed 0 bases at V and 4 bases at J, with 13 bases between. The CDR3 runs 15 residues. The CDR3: CASSVAVGIRETQYF. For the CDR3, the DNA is TGTGCCAGCAGCGTAGCAGTAGGAATACGAGAGACCCAGTACTTC.

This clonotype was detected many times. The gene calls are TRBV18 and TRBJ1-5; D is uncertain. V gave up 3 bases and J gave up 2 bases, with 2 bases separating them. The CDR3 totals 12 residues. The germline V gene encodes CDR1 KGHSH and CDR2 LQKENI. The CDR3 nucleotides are TGTGCCAGCTCACCGGGCAATCAGCCCCAGCATTTT. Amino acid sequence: CASSPGNQPQHF.